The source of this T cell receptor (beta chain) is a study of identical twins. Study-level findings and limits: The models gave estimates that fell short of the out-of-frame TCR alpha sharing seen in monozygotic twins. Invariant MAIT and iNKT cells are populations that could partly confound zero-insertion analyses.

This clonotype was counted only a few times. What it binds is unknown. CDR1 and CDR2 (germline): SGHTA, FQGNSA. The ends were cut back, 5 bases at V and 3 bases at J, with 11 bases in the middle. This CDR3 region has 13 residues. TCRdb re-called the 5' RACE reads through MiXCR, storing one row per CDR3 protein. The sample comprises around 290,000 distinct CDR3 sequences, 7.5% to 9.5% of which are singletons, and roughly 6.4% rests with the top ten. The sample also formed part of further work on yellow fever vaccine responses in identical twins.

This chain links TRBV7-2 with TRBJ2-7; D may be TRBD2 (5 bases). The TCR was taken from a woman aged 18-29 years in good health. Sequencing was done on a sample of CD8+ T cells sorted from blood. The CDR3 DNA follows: TGTGCCAGCAGCGGAGGACCCGGCTACGAGCAGTACTTC. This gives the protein CASSGGPGYEQYF.